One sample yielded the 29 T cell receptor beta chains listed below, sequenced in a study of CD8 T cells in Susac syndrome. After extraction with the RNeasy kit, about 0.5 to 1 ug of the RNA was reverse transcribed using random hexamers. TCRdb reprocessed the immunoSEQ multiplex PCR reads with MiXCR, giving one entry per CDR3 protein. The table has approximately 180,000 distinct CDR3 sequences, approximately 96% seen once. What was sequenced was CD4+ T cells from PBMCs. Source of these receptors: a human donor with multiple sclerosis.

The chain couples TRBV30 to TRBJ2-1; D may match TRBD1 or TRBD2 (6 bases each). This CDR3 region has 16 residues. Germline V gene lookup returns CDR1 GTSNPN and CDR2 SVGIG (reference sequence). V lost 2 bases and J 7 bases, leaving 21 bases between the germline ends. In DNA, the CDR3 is TGTGCCTGGAGTCACCTGGGGGCTAGGGGGGAGAATGAGCAGTTCTTC. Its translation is CAWSHLGARGENEQFF.

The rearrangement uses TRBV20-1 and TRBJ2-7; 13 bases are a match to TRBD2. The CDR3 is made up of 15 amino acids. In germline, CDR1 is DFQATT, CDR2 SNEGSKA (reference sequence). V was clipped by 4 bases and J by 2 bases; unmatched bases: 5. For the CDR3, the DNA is TGCAGTGCTAAAGGGGGACTAGCGGGGACCTACGAGCAGTACTTC. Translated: CSAKGGLAGTYEQYF.

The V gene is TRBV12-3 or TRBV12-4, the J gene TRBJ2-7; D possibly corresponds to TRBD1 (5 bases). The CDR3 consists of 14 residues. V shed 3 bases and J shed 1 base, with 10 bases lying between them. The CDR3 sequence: CASSLPHRSYEQYF. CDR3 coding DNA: TGTGCCAGCAGTTTGCCCCACAGGTCCTACGAGCAGTACTTC.

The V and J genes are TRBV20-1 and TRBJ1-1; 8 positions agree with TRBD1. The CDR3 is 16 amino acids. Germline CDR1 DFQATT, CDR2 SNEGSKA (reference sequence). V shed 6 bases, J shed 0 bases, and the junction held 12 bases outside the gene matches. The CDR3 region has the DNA TGCAGTGCGCCACATCTCAGGGGGCAAATGAACACTGAAGCTTTCTTT. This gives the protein CSAPHLRGQMNTEAFF.

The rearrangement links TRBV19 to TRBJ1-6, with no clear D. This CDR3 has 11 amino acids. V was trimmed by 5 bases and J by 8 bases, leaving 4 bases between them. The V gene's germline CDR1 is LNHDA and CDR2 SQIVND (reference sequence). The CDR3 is CASSSDSPLHF. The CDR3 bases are TGTGCCAGTAGTTCAGATTCACCCCTCCACTTT.

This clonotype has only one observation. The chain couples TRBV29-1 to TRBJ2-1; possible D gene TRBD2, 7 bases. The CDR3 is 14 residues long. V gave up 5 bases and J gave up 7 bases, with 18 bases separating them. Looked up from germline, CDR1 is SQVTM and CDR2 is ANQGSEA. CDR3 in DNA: TGCAGCGTTAGTCCGGGGGGCCTAGGGAATGAGCAGTTCTTC. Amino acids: CSVSPGGLGNEQFF.

Written as DNA, the CDR3 is TGCAGTGCTAGAGCCCAGCGGGGGCTATCAGATACGCAGTATTTT. Translation gives CSARAQRGLSDTQYF. This chain uses TRBV20-1 with TRBJ2-3, with 8 bases matching TRBD2. Germline assignment: CDR1 DFQATT and CDR2 SNEGSKA (reference sequence). The CDR3 spans 15 residues. J was trimmed by 4 bases and V by 1 base; bases with no gene match: 7.

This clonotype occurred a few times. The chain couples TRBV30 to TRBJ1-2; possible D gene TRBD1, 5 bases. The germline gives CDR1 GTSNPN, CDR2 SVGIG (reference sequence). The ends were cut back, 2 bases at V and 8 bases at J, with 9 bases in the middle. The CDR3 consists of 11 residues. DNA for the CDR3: TGTGCCTGGAGTCCTGGGGGGGGCTACACCTTC. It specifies CAWSPGGGYTF.

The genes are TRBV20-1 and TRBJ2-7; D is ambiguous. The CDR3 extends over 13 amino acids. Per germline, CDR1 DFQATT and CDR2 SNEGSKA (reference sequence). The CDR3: CSPARNPNNEQYF. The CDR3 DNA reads TGCAGCCCAGCAAGGAACCCTAACAACGAGCAGTACTTC.

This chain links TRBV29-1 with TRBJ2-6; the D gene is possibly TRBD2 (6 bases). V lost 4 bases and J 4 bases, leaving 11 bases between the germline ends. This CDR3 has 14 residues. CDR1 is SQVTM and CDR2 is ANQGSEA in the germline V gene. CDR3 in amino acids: CSVVGGTGANVLTF. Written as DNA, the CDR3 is TGCAGCGTTGTTGGGGGGACCGGGGCCAACGTCCTGACTTTC.

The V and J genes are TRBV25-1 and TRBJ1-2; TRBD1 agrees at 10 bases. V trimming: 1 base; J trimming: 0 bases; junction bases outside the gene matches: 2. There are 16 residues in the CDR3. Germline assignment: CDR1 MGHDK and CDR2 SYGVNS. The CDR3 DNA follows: TGTGCCAGCAGTGAATGGGACAGGGGACCTAACTATGGCTACACCTTC. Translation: CASSEWDRGPNYGYTF.

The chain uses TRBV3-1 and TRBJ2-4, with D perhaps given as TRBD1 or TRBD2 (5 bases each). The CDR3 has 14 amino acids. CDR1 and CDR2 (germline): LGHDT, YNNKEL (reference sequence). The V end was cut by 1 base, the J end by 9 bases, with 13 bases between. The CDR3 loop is CASSQAGQGSIQYF. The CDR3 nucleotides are TGTGCCAGCAGCCAAGCGGGGCAGGGAAGCATTCAGTACTTC.

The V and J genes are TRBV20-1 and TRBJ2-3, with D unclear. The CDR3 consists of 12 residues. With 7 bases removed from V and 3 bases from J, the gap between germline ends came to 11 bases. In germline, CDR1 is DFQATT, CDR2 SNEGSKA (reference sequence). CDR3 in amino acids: CSVKSRTDTQYF. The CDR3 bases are TGCAGTGTAAAGTCCCGGACAGATACGCAGTATTTT.

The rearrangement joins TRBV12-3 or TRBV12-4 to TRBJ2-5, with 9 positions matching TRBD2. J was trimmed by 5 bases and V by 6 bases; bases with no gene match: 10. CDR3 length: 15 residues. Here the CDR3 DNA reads TGTGCCAGCAGCCCCGGGGCGGGGGGGCCGGAGACCCAGTACTTC. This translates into CASSPGAGGPETQYF.

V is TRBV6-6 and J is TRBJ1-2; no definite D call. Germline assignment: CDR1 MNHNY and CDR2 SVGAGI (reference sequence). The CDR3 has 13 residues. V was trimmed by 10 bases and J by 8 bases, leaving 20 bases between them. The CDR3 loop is CATQRGSGEGYTF. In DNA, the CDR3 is TGTGCCACCCAACGCGGGAGTGGGGAAGGCTACACCTTC.

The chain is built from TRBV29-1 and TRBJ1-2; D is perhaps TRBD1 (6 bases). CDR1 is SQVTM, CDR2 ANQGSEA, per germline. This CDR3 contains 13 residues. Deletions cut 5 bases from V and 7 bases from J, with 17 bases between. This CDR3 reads CSVTGPVVGGYTF. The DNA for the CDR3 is TGCAGCGTTACAGGGCCGGTGGTAGGTGGCTACACCTTC.

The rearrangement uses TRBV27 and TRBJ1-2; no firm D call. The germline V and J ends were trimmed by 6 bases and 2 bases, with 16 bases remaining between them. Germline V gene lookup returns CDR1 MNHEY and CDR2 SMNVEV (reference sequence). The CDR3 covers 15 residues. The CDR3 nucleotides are TGTGCCAGCAGCTCAACACCAACTAAAAACTATGGCTACACCTTC. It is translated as CASSSTPTKNYGYTF.

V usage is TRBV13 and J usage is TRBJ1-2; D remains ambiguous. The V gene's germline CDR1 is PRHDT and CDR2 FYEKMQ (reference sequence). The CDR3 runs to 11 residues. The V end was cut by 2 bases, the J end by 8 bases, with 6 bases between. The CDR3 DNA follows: TGTGCCAGCAGCTTAAATCGAGGCTACACCTTC. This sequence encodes CASSLNRGYTF.

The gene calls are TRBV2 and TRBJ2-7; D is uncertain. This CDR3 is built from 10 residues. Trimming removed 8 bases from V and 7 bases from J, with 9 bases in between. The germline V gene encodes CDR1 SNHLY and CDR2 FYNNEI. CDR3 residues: CASSTWEQYF. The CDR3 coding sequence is TGTGCCAGCTCCACTTGGGAGCAGTACTTC. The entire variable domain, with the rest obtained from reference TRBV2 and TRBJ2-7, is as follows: EPEVTQTPSHQVTQMGQEVILRCVPISNHLYFYWYRQILGQKVEFLVSFYNNEISEKSEIFDDQFSVERPDGSNFTLKIRSTKLEDSAMYFCASSTWEQYFGPGTRLTVT.

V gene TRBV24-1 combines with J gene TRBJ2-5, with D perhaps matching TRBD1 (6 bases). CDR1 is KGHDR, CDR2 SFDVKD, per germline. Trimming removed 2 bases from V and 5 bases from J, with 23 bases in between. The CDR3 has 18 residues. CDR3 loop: CATSDSGQGIGAYETQYF. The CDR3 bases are TGTGCCACCAGTGATTCAGGGCAGGGGATAGGTGCATACGAGACCCAGTACTTC.

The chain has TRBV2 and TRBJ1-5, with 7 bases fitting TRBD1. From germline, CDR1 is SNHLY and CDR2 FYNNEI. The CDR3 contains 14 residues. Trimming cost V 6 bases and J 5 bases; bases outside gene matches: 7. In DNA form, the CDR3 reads TGTGCCAGCAGGCGGGACAGAGAGGATCAGCCCCAGCATTTT. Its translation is CASRRDREDQPQHF. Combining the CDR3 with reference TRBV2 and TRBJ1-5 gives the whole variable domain EPEVTQTPSHQVTQMGQEVILRCVPISNHLYFYWYRQILGQKVEFLVSFYNNEISEKSEIFDDQFSVERPDGSNFTLKIRSTKLEDSAMYFCASRRDREDQPQHFGDGTRLSIL.

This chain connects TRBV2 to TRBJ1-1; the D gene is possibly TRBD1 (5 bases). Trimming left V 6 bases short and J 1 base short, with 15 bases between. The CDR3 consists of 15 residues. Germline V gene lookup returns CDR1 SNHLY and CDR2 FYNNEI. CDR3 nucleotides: TGTGCCAGCAGCAGGGAGATAATTGAGAACACTGAAGCTTTCTTT. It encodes CASSREIIENTEAFF. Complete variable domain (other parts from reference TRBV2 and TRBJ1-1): EPEVTQTPSHQVTQMGQEVILRCVPISNHLYFYWYRQILGQKVEFLVSFYNNEISEKSEIFDDQFSVERPDGSNFTLKIRSTKLEDSAMYFCASSREIIENTEAFFGQGTRLTVV.

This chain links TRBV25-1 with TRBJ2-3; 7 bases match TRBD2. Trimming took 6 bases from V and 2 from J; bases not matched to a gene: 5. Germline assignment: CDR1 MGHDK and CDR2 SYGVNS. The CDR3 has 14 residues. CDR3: CASSPSGTTDTQYF. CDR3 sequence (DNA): TGTGCCAGCAGCCCTAGCGGCACCACAGATACGCAGTATTTT.

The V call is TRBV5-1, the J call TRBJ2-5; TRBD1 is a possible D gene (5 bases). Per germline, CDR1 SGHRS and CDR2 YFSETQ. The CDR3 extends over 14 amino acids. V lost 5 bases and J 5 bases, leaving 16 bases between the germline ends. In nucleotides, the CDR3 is TGCGCCAGCAGGTCGGTAGGGGCCTCGGAGACCCAGTACTTC. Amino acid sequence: CASRSVGASETQYF.

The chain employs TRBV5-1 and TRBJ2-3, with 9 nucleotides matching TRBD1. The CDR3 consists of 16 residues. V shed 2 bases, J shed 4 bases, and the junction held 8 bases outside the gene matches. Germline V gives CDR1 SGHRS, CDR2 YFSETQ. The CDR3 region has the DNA TGCGCCAGCAGCTTCATACAGGGGGCCGTCCCAGATACGCAGTATTTT. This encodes CASSFIQGAVPDTQYF.

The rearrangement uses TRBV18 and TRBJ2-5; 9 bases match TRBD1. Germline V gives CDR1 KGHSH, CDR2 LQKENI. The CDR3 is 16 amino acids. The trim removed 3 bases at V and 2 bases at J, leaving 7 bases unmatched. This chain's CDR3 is CASSPGDRGIQETQYF. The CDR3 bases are TGTGCCAGCTCACCGGGCGACAGGGGGATTCAAGAGACCCAGTACTTC.

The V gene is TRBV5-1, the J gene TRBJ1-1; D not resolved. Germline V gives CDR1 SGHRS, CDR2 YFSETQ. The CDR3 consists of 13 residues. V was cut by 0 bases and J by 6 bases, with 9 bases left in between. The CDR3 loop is CASSLDDLSEAFF. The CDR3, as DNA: TGCGCCAGCAGCTTGGATGACCTATCTGAAGCTTTCTTT.

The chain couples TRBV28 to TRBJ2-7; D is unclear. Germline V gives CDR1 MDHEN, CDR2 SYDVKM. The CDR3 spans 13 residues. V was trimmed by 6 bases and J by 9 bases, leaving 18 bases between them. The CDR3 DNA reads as TGTGCCAGCAGCAACCCCTTAAGGTCTTGGCAGTACTTC. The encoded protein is CASSNPLRSWQYF.

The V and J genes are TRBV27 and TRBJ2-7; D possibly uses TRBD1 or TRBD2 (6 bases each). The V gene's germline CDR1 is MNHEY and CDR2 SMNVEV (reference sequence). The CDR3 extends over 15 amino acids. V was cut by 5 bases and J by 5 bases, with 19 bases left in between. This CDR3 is CASSLIARGRHEQYF. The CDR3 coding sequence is TGTGCCAGCAGTCTTATCGCCCGGGGGCGACACGAGCAGTACTTC.